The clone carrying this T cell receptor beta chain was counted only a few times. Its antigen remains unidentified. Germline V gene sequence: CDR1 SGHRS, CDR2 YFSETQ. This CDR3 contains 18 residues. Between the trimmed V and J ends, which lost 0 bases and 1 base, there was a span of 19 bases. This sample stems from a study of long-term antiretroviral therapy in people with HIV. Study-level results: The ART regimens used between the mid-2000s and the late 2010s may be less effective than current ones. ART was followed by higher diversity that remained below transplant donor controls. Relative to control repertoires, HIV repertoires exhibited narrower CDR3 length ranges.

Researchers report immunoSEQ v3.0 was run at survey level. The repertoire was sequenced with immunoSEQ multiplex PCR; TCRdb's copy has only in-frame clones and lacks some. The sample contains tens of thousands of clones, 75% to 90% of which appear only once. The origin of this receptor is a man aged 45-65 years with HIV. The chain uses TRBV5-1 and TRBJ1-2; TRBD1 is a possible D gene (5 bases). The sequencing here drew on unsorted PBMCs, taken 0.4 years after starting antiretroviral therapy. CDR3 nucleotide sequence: TGCGCCAGCAGCTTGGTTGGGCCCACAGGCCCAAGTAACTATGGCTACACCTTC. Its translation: CASSLVGPTGPSNYGYTF. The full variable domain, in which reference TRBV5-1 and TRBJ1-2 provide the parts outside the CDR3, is KAGVTQTPRYLIKTRGQQVTLSCSPISGHRSVSWYQQTPGQGLQFLFEYFSETQRNKGNFPGRFSGRQFSNSRSEMNVSTLELGDSALYLCASSLVGPTGPSNYGYTFGSGTRLTVV.